This TCR beta chain derives from a study of post-analysis software for immune sequencing data. Study details: There were relapsing-remitting, secondary progressive and progressive-relapsing multiple sclerosis among the disease courses included. Study-wide results and caveats: Among multiple sclerosis patients, normalized Chao1 diversity was significantly below that of controls. Compared with controls, patients had more of 4 to 6 TRBV segments, including TRBV5-6, TRBV5-1 and TRBV20-1.

The CDR3 has 16 amino acids. Trimming removed 4 bases from V and 5 bases from J, with 20 bases in between. Looked up from germline, CDR1 is MNHNS and CDR2 is SASEGT. This clonotype has only a few counts. The antigen is unknown. Libraries were made from TCR beta cDNA, and they carried unique molecular identifiers. TCRdb redid the calling of the PCR reads with MiXCR, one entry per CDR3 protein. Of hundreds of thousands of distinct CDR3 sequences in the sample, about 32% are singletons; the top ten hold around 0.56%. Material: blood. This chain joins TRBV6-1 and TRBJ1-2, with no clear D. The receptor was derived from a girl aged 10 to 17 with multiple sclerosis. Written as DNA, the CDR3 is TGTGCCAGCAGTGTCCTGGGCAGGCCGTTGGCTTATGGCTACACCTTC. This sequence encodes CASSVLGRPLAYGYTF.